The rows below give T cell receptor beta chains drawn from one sample of a study of blood T cells in healthy people across ages. Via MiXCR, TCRdb re-called the 5' RACE reads, giving one row per CDR3 protein. This sample has 550,000 to 750,000 distinct CDR3 sequences, with roughly 20% found just once. The sequenced material came from blood. The receptors stem from an older man in good health. Each CDR3 is given with its conserved first and last residue. A D gene is named only where the DNA matches it firmly. The size of a clone is reported for some rows only, either as once, few or many, or as a class for expanded clones.

clone size: NA; J gene: TRBJ2-1; D gene: NA; V gene: TRBV4-3; CDR3 DNA: TGCGCCAGCAGCCAAGATTCGGAAAGTGAGCAGTTCTTC; CDR3 protein: CASSQDSESEQFF
clone size: many; J gene: TRBJ2-7; D gene: NA; V gene: TRBV20-1; CDR3 DNA: TGCAGTGCTAGAAGATCACCGGGACAGCGGGGAGAGCAGTACTTC; CDR3 protein: CSARRSPGQRGEQYF
clone size: NA; J gene: TRBJ2-5; D gene: TRBD2; V gene: TRBV3-1; CDR3 DNA: TGTGCCAGCAGCCAAGATGGCGGGAGGAAGGGAGAGACCCAGTACTTC; CDR3 protein: CASSQDGGRKGETQYF
clone size: few; J gene: TRBJ2-2; D gene: NA; V gene: TRBV30; CDR3 DNA: TGTGCCTGGAGTGTTGGGCCGAGGGACACCGGGGAGCTGTTTTTT; CDR3 protein: CAWSVGPRDTGELFF
clone size: NA; J gene: TRBJ2-6; D gene: TRBD1; V gene: TRBV27; CDR3 DNA: TGTGCCAGCAGCACCCTCGGACAGGTCTCTGGGGCCAACGTCCTGACTTTC; CDR3 protein: CASSTLGQVSGANVLTF
clone size: few; J gene: TRBJ2-5; D gene: NA; V gene: TRBV6-5; CDR3 DNA: TGTGCCAGCAGCCTCAGCCTTGAAGAGACCCAGTACTTC; CDR3 protein: CASSLSLEETQYF
clone size: NA; J gene: TRBJ1-1; D gene: NA; V gene: TRBV14; CDR3 DNA: TGTGCCAGCAGTCGAACGACGAGGGCGACTGAAGCTTTCTTT; CDR3 protein: CASSRTTRATEAFF
clone size: NA; J gene: TRBJ2-1; D gene: NA; V gene: TRBV6-1; CDR3 DNA: TGTGCCAGCAGTGGTCAGGGAAGGCCCAAGGGCAATGAGCAGTTCTTC; CDR3 protein: CASSGQGRPKGNEQFF
clone size: NA; J gene: TRBJ1-4; D gene: TRBD1; V gene: TRBV5-1; CDR3 DNA: TGCGCCAGCAGCTTGGAAGCCCAGGGGGCAGGCGAAAAACTGTTTTTT; CDR3 protein: CASSLEAQGAGEKLFF
clone size: few; J gene: TRBJ2-3; D gene: TRBD2; V gene: TRBV4-1; CDR3 DNA: TGCGCCAGCAGCTCACCAGCGGGAGAGGGGACAGATACGCAGTATTTT; CDR3 protein: CASSSPAGEGTDTQYF
clone size: once; J gene: TRBJ2-7; D gene: TRBD2; V gene: TRBV30; CDR3 DNA: TGTGCCGTCGGGGGGGCAATCCACGAGCAGTACTTC; CDR3 protein: CAVGGAIHEQYF
clone size: many; J gene: TRBJ2-1; D gene: NA; V gene: TRBV7-8; CDR3 DNA: TGTGCCAGCAGACTAATTGACAATAACTACAATGAGCAGTTCTTC; CDR3 protein: CASRLIDNNYNEQFF
clone size: few; J gene: TRBJ1-6; D gene: NA; V gene: TRBV2; CDR3 DNA: TGTGCCAGCAGTTTCGGGCAGTATAGCTCCTATAATTCACCCCTCCACTTT; CDR3 protein: CASSFGQYSSYNSPLHF
clone size: NA; J gene: TRBJ2-7; D gene: TRBD2; V gene: TRBV29-1; CDR3 DNA: TGCAGCTTTGGACTAGCGGGTTATCCCTACGAGCAGTACTTC; CDR3 protein: CSFGLAGYPYEQYF
clone size: many; J gene: TRBJ1-4; D gene: NA; V gene: TRBV6-6; CDR3 DNA: TGTGCCAGCAGTTACTCAACCGGGAGTGAAAAACTGTTTTTT; CDR3 protein: CASSYSTGSEKLFF
clone size: few; J gene: TRBJ1-5; D gene: NA; V gene: TRBV3-1; CDR3 DNA: TGTGCCAGCAGCGGGACACCTACCAATCAGCCCCAGCATTTT; CDR3 protein: CASSGTPTNQPQHF
clone size: NA; J gene: TRBJ1-2; D gene: NA; V gene: TRBV5-1; CDR3 DNA: TGCGCCAGCAGCTTGGCCCCTGCACAGGTGGGGGACTATGGCTACACCTTC; CDR3 protein: CASSLAPAQVGDYGYTF
clone size: NA; J gene: TRBJ2-3; D gene: TRBD2; V gene: TRBV7-3; CDR3 DNA: TGTGCCAGCAGCCCCTTTAGCGGGAGGGAGGTGCAGTATTTT; CDR3 protein: CASSPFSGREVQYF
clone size: many; J gene: TRBJ2-5; D gene: NA; V gene: TRBV30; CDR3 DNA: TGTGCCTGGAGTCCAAAAGAGACCCAGTACTTC; CDR3 protein: CAWSPKETQYF
clone size: few; J gene: TRBJ2-4; D gene: NA; V gene: TRBV6-1; CDR3 DNA: TGTGCCAGTGGGGAGGGGGGCAAAAACATTCAGTACTTC; CDR3 protein: CASGEGGKNIQYF
clone size: many; J gene: TRBJ2-3; D gene: NA; V gene: TRBV20-1; CDR3 DNA: TGCAGTGCTAGAACGAGCGTTCCGGATACGCAGTATTTT; CDR3 protein: CSARTSVPDTQYF
clone size: few; J gene: TRBJ2-2; D gene: NA; V gene: TRBV29-1; CDR3 DNA: TGCAGCGTTGAAAGACGGGACACCGGGGAGCTGTTTTTT; CDR3 protein: CSVERRDTGELFF
clone size: NA; J gene: TRBJ2-5; D gene: NA; V gene: TRBV7-9; CDR3 DNA: TGTGCCAGCAGCCCTCCGATGGGGCCACTCCGAGAGGCCCAGTACTTC; CDR3 protein: CASSPPMGPLREAQYF
clone size: NA; J gene: TRBJ2-4; D gene: NA; V gene: TRBV20-1; CDR3 DNA: TGCAGTGCCCCGAGGCAGGGGCGACGAATTATTCAGTACTTC; CDR3 protein: CSAPRQGRRIIQYF
clone size: few; J gene: TRBJ2-2; D gene: NA; V gene: TRBV11-2; CDR3 DNA: TGTGCCAGCAGCTCGGGGATCCTCGGGGAGCTGTTTTTT; CDR3 protein: CASSSGILGELFF
clone size: NA; J gene: TRBJ2-5; D gene: NA; V gene: TRBV28; CDR3 DNA: TGTGCCAGCAATCCGGGATCCCAAGAGACCCAGTACTTC; CDR3 protein: CASNPGSQETQYF
clone size: few; J gene: TRBJ2-2; D gene: NA; V gene: TRBV7-9; CDR3 DNA: TGTGCCAGCAGCTTCACCGCAGGGCCCGGGGAGCTGTTTTTT; CDR3 protein: CASSFTAGPGELFF
clone size: NA; J gene: TRBJ2-6; D gene: TRBD1; V gene: TRBV6-2/TRBV6-3; CDR3 DNA: TGTGCCAGCAGTAAACGACAGGGCCTGTACTCTGGGGCCAACGTCCTGACTTTC; CDR3 protein: CASSKRQGLYSGANVLTF
clone size: NA; J gene: TRBJ1-6; D gene: NA; V gene: TRBV20-1; CDR3 DNA: TGCAGTGCTAGAGATCGTGGGGGCTCCTGGCAAAATTCACCCCTCCACTTT; CDR3 protein: CSARDRGGSWQNSPLHF
clone size: NA; J gene: TRBJ1-1; D gene: NA; V gene: TRBV7-2; CDR3 DNA: TGTGCCAGCAGCAGTTTGTTGAACACTGAAGCTTTCTTT; CDR3 protein: CASSSLLNTEAFF
clone size: NA; J gene: TRBJ2-7; D gene: TRBD1; V gene: TRBV29-1; CDR3 DNA: TGCAGCGTTGGGAACAGGGGGCATGGCGACGAGCAGTACTTC; CDR3 protein: CSVGNRGHGDEQYF
clone size: few; J gene: TRBJ2-1; D gene: TRBD2; V gene: TRBV14; CDR3 DNA: TGTGCCAGCAGCCAAGTAGGTAGCGGGAGCTATGAGCAGTTCTTC; CDR3 protein: CASSQVGSGSYEQFF
clone size: NA; J gene: TRBJ1-4; D gene: NA; V gene: TRBV18; CDR3 DNA: TGTGCCAGCTCACCACAGCAGGGCAGTGAAAAACTGTTTTTT; CDR3 protein: CASSPQQGSEKLFF
clone size: NA; J gene: TRBJ1-2; D gene: TRBD1; V gene: TRBV29-1; CDR3 DNA: TGCAGCGTTGAAGACGGGACAGGGACCTATGGCTACACCTTC; CDR3 protein: CSVEDGTGTYGYTF
clone size: NA; J gene: TRBJ2-2; D gene: TRBD2; V gene: TRBV11-1; CDR3 DNA: TGTGCCAGCAGCTTCCGGGAGGTGACCGGGGAGCTGTTTTTT; CDR3 protein: CASSFREVTGELFF
clone size: few; J gene: TRBJ2-1; D gene: NA; V gene: TRBV12-3/TRBV12-4; CDR3 DNA: TGTGCCAGCAGTCCCCTAGGTGAGGGGGGCAATGAGCAGTTCTTC; CDR3 protein: CASSPLGEGGNEQFF
clone size: NA; J gene: TRBJ1-2; D gene: NA; V gene: TRBV6-5; CDR3 DNA: TGTGCCAGACAGGGCTATGGCTACACCTTC; CDR3 protein: CARQGYGYTF
clone size: NA; J gene: TRBJ2-7; D gene: NA; V gene: TRBV20-1; CDR3 DNA: TGCAGTGCTAACTCCGGGACGCAATACGAGCAGTACTTC; CDR3 protein: CSANSGTQYEQYF
clone size: NA; J gene: TRBJ2-7; D gene: TRBD2; V gene: TRBV20-1; CDR3 DNA: TGCAGTGCCCCCTCTAGCGGGAGGGGCTACGAGCAGTACTTC; CDR3 protein: CSAPSSGRGYEQYF
clone size: few; J gene: TRBJ2-1; D gene: NA; V gene: TRBV19; CDR3 DNA: TGTGCCAGTAGTCCCAGGTACAATGAGCAGTTCTTC; CDR3 protein: CASSPRYNEQFF
clone size: many; J gene: TRBJ2-1; D gene: NA; V gene: TRBV9; CDR3 DNA: TGTGCCAGCAGCTTGCTAGCGTACAATGAGCAGTTCTTC; CDR3 protein: CASSLLAYNEQFF
clone size: NA; J gene: TRBJ2-1; D gene: TRBD2; V gene: TRBV3-1; CDR3 DNA: TGTGCCAGCAGCCAAGCAGGGACTAGTACTTTTTGGGTGCAGTTCTTC; CDR3 protein: CASSQAGTSTFWVQFF
clone size: NA; J gene: TRBJ2-5; D gene: TRBD1; V gene: TRBV7-9; CDR3 DNA: TGTGCCAGCAGCGCAATACAGGGGCGAGAGACCCAGTACTTC; CDR3 protein: CASSAIQGRETQYF
clone size: NA; J gene: TRBJ1-4; D gene: NA; V gene: TRBV28; CDR3 DNA: TGTGCCAGCGTCCCTACGAGGGCGGGAGTAAAAGGCGAAAAACTGTTTTTT; CDR3 protein: CASVPTRAGVKGEKLFF
clone size: many; J gene: TRBJ2-7; D gene: NA; V gene: TRBV29-1; CDR3 DNA: TGCAGCGTTGAAATCGCGGTGGGACTTTCGAGCTCCTACGAGCAGTACTTC; CDR3 protein: CSVEIAVGLSSSYEQYF
clone size: few; J gene: TRBJ2-7; D gene: TRBD2; V gene: TRBV14; CDR3 DNA: TGTGCCAGCAGCCAAGTAACTAGCGGGACCCACGAGCAGTACTTC; CDR3 protein: CASSQVTSGTHEQYF